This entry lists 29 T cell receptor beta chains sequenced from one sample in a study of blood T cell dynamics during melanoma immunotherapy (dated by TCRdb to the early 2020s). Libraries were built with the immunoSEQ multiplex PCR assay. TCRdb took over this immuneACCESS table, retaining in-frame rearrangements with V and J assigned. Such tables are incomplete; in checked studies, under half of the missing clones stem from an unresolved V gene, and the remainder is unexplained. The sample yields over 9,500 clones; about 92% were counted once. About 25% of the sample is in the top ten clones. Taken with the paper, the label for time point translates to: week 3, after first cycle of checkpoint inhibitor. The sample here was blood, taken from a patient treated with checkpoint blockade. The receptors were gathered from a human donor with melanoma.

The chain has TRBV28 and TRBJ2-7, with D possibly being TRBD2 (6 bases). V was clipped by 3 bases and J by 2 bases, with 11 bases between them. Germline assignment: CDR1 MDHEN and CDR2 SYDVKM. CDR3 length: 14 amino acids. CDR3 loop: CASSFGGAPYEQYF. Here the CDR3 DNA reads TGTGCCAGCAGTTTTGGCGGGGCCCCCTACGAGCAGTACTTC.

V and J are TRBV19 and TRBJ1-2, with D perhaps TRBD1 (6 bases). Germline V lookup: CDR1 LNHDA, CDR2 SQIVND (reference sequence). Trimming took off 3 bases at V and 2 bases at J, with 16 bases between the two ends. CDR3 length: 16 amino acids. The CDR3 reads CASSISGLGANYGYTF. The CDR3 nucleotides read TGTGCCAGTAGTATTTCAGGCCTGGGGGCCAACTATGGCTACACCTTC.

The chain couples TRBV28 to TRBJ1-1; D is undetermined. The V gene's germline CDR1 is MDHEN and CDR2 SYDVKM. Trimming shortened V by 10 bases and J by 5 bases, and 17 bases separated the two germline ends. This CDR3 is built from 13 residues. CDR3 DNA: TGTGCCATCCGCCGGGCTCCGGGGACTGAAGCTTTCTTT. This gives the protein CAIRRAPGTEAFF.

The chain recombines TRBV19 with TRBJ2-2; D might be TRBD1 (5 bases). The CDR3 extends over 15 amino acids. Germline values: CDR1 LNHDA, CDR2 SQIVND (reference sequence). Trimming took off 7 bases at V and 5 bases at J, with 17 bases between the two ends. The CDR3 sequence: CASTPWGYQTGELFF. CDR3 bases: TGTGCCAGTACCCCCTGGGGCTACCAAACCGGGGAGCTGTTTTTT.

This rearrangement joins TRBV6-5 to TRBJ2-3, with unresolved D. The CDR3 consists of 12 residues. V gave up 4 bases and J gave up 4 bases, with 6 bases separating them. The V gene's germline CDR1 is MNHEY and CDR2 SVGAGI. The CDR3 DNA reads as TGTGCCAGCAGTTTTCCGCCAGATACGCAGTATTTT. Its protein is CASSFPPDTQYF.

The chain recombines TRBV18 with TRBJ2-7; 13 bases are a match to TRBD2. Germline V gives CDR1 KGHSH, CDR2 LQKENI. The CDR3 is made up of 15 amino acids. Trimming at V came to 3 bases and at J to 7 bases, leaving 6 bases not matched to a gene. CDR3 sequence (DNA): TGTGCCAGCTCACCCGGACTAGCGGGAGTGGGTGAGCAGTACTTC. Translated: CASSPGLAGVGEQYF.

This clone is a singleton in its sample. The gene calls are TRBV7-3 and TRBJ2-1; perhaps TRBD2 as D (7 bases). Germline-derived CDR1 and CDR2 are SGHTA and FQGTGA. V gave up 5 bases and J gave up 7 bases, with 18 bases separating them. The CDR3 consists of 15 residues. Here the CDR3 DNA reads TGTGCCAGCAGCCCCGGAGGGGGGGGGAAGAATGAGCAGTTCTTC. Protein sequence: CASSPGGGGKNEQFF.

As DNA, the CDR3 is TGCGCCAGCAGCCCACGGGACAGGGGGCTTGAAAAACTGTTTTTT. It specifies CASSPRDRGLEKLFF. The chain carries TRBV4-3 and TRBJ1-4; 12 bases are shared with TRBD1. CDR1 and CDR2 (germline): LGHNA, YSLEER. This CDR3 is built from 15 residues. Unmatched junction bases numbered 4, after V lost 4 bases and J lost 7 bases.

The CDR3 sequence: CASRSDQNYGYTF. The CDR3 DNA reads as TGTGCCAGCAGGTCCGATCAAAACTATGGCTACACCTTC. This chain connects TRBV27 to TRBJ1-2; D not certain. The CDR3 contains 13 residues. The ends were cut back, 6 bases at V and 2 bases at J, with 10 bases in the middle. CDR1 MNHEY and CDR2 SMNVEV come from the germline V gene (reference sequence).

This CDR3 reads CASSPGQGAWEQYF. The CDR3 nucleotides read TGTGCCAGCTCACCGGGACAGGGGGCCTGGGAGCAGTACTTC. The chain has TRBV18 and TRBJ2-7; 12 nucleotides align to TRBD1. Unmatched junction bases numbered 4, after V lost 3 bases and J lost 7 bases. The CDR3 sequence is 14 residues long. Germline CDR1 KGHSH, CDR2 LQKENI. The full variable domain, in which reference TRBV18 and TRBJ2-7 provide the parts outside the CDR3, is NAGVMQNPRHLVRRRGQEARLRCSPMKGHSHVYWYRQLPEEGLKFMVYLQKENIIDESGMPKERFSAEFPKEGPSILRIQQVVRGDSAAYFCASSPGQGAWEQYFGPGTRLTVT.

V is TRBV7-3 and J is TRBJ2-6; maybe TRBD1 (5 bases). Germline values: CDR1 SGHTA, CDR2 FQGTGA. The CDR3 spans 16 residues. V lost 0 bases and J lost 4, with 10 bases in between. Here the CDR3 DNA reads TGTGCCAGCAGCTTAACCCCCAGGGTCGGGGCCAACGTCCTGACTTTC. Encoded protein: CASSLTPRVGANVLTF.

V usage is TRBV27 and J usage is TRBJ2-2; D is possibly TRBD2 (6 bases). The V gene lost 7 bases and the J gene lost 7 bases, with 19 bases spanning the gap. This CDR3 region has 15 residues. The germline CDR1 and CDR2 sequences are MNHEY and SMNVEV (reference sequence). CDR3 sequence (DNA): TGTGCCAGCACCCCCCGTGGGCCCGGGGGCGGGGAGCTGTTTTTT. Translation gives CASTPRGPGGGELFF.

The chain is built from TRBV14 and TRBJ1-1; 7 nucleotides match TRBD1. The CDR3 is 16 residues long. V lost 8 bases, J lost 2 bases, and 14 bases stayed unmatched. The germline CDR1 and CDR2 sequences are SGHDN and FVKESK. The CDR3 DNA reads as TGTGCCAGCCGCCTCGGGGGGGCAGGGGGAAACACTGAAGCTTTCTTT. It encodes CASRLGGAGGNTEAFF.

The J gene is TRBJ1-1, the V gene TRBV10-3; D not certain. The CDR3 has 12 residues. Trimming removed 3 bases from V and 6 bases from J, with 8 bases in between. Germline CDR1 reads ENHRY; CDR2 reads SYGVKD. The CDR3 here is CAISDSRAEAFF. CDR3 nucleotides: TGTGCCATCAGTGACAGCCGGGCTGAAGCTTTCTTT.

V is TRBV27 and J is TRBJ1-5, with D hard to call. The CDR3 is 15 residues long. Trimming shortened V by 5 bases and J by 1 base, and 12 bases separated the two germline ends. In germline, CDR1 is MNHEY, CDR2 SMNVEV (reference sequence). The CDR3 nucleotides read TGTGCCAGCAGTGCCCGGGCGGCCAGCAATCAGCCCCAGCATTTT. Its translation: CASSARAASNQPQHF.

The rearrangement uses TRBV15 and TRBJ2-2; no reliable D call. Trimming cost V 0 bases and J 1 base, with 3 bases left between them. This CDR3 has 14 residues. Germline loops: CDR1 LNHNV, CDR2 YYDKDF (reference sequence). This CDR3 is CATSREWNTGELFF. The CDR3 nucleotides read TGTGCCACCAGCAGAGAATGGAACACCGGGGAGCTGTTTTTT.

The CDR3, as DNA: TGTGCCAGCAGTTTAGGGGCCGAGGGGGCGGGTGGCTACACCTTC. Its protein is CASSLGAEGAGGYTF. This chain joins TRBV28 and TRBJ1-2, with 7 bases aligning to TRBD1. J lost 7 bases, V lost 2 bases, and 10 bases had no gene match. Germline lookup yields CDR1 MDHEN and CDR2 SYDVKM. This CDR3 has 15 amino acids.

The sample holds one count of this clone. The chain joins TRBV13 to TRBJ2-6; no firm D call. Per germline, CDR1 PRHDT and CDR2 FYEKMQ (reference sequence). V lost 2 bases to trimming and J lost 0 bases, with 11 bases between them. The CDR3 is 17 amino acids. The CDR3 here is CASSLSPYSSGANVLTF. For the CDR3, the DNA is TGTGCCAGCAGCTTATCACCTTACAGCTCTGGGGCCAACGTCCTGACTTTC.

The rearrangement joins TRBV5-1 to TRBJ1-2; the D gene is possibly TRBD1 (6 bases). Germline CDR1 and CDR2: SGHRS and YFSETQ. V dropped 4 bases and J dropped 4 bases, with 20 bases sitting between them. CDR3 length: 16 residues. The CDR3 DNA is TGCGCCAGCAGCCCCGGACCGAGGGGGGCCCCCTATGGCTACACCTTC. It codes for CASSPGPRGAPYGYTF.

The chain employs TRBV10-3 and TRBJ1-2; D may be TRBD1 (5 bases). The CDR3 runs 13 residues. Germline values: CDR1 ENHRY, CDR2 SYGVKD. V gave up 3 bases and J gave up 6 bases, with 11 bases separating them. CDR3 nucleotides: TGTGCCATCAGTGATTCAGGGAGGCATGGCTACACCTTC. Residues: CAISDSGRHGYTF.

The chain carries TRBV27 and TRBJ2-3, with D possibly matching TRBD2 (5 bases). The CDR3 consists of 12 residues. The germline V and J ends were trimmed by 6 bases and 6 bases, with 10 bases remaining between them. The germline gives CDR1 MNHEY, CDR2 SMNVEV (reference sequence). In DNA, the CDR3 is TGTGCCAGCAGCCCGGGGTGGGATACGCAGTATTTT. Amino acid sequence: CASSPGWDTQYF.

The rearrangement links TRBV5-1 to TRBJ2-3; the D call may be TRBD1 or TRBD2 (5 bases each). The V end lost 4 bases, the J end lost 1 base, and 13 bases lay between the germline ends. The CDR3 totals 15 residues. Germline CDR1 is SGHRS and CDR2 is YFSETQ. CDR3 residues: CASSPGPQGTDTQYF. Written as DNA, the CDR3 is TGCGCCAGCAGCCCGGGACCCCAGGGCACAGATACGCAGTATTTT.

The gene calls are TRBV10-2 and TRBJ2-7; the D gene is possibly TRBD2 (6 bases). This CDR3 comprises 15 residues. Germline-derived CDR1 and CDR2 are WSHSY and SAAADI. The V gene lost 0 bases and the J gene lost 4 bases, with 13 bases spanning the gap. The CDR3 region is CASSESWGAGYEQYF. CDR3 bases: TGCGCCAGCAGTGAGTCGTGGGGCGCGGGGTACGAGCAGTACTTC.

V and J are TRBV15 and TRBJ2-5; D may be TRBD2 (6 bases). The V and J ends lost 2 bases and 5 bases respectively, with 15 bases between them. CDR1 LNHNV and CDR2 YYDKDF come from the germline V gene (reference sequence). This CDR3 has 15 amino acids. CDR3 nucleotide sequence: TGTGCCACCAGCAGATCCTCCGGAGGGCCGGAGACCCAGTACTTC. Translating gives CATSRSSGGPETQYF.

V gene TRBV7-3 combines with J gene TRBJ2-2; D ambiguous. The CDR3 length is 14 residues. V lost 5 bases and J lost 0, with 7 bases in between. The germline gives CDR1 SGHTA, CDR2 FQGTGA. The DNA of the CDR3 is TGTGCCAGCAGCCCCGCCTCGAACACCGGGGAGCTGTTTTTT. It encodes CASSPASNTGELFF.

CDR3 protein: CASSPNTEAFF. The CDR3 DNA sequence: TGTGCCAGCAGCCCCAACACTGAAGCTTTCTTT. This rearrangement joins TRBV11-2 to TRBJ1-1; D unresolved. Germline CDR1 is SGHAT and CDR2 is FQNNGV. V gave up 5 bases and J gave up 2 bases, with 3 bases separating them. The CDR3 covers 11 residues.

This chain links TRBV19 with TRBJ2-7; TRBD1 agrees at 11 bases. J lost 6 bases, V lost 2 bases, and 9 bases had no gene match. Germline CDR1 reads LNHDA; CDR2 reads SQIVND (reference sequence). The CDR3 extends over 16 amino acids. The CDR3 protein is CASSIIGGTGGSEQYF. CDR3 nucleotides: TGTGCCAGTAGTATAATCGGCGGGACAGGGGGATCCGAGCAGTACTTC.

CDR3 in amino acids: CMAGTDTQYF. The CDR3 coding sequence is TGCATGGCCGGGACAGATACGCAGTATTTT. The V call is TRBV29-1, the J call TRBJ2-3; unclear D gene. CDR1 is SQVTM, CDR2 ANQGSEA, per germline. CDR3 size: 10 residues.

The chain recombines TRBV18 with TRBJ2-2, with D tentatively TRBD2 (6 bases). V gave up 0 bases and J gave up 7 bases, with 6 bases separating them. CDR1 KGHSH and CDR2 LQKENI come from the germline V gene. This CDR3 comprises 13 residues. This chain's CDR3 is CASSPPGLGELFF. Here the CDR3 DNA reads TGTGCCAGCTCACCACCGGGACTCGGGGAGCTGTTTTTT.